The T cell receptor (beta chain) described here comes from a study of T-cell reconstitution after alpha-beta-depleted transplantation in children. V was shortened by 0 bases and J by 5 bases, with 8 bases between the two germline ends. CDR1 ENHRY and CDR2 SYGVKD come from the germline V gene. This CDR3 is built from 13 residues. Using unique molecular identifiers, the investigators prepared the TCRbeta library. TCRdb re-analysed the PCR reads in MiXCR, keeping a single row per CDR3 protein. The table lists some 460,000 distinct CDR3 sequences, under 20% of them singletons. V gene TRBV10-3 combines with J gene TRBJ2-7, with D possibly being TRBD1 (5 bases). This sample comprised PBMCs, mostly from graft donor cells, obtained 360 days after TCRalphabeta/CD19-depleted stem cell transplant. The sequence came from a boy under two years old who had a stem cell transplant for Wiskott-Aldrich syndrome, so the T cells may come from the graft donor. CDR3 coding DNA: TGTGCCATCAGTGAGTCAGGGGTCCACGAGCAGTACTTC. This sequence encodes CAISESGVHEQYF.